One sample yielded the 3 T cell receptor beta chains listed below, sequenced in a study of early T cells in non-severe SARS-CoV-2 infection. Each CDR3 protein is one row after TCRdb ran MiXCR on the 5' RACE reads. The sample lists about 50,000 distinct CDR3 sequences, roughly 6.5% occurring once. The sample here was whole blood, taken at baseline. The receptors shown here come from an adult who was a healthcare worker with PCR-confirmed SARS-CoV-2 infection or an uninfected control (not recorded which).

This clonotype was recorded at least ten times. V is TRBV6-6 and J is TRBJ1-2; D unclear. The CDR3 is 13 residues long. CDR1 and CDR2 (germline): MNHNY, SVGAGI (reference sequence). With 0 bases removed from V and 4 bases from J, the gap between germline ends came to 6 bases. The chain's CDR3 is CASSYSPVYGYTF. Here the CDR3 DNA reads TGTGCCAGCAGTTACTCCCCAGTCTATGGCTACACCTTC.

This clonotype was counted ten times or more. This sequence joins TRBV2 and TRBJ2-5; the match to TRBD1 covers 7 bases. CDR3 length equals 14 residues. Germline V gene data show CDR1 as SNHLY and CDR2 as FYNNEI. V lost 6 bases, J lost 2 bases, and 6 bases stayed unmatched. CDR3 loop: CASRLMGQQETQYF. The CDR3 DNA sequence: TGTGCCAGCAGGTTGATGGGACAGCAAGAGACCCAGTACTTC. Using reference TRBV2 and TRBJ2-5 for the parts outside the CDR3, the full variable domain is EPEVTQTPSHQVTQMGQEVILRCVPISNHLYFYWYRQILGQKVEFLVSFYNNEISEKSEIFDDQFSVERPDGSNFTLKIRSTKLEDSAMYFCASRLMGQQETQYFGPGTRLLVL.

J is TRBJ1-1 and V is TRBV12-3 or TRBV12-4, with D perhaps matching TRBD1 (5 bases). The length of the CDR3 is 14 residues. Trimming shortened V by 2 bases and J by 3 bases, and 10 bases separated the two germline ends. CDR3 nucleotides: TGTGCCAGCAGTTTACAGGGTGGGGACACTGAAGCTTTCTTT. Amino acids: CASSLQGGDTEAFF.